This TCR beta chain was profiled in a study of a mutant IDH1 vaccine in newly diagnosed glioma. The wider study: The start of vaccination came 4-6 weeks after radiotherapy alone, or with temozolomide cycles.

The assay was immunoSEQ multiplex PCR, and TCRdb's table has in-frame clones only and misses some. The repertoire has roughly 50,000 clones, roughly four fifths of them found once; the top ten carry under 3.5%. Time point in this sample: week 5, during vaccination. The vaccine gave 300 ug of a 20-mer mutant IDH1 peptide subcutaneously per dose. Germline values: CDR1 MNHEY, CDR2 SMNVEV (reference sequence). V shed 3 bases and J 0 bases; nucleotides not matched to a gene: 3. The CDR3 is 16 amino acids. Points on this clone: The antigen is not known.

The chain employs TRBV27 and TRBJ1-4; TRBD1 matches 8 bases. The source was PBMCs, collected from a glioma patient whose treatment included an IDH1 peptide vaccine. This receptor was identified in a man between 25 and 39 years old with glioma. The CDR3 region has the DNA TGTGCCAGCAGTTTCGGACAGGGTGCAACTAATGAAAAACTGTTTTTT. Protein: CASSFGQGATNEKLFF.